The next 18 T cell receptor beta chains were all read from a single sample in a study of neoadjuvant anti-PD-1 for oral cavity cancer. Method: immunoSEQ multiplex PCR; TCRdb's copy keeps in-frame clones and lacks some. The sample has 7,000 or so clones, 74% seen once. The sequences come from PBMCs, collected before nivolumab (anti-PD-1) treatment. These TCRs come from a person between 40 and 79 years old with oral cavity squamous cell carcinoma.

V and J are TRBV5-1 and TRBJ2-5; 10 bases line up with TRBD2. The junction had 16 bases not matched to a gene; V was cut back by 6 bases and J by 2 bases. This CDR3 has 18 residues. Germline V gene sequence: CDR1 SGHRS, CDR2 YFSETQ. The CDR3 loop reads CASTRTASGGLSQETQYF. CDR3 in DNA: TGCGCCAGCACGCGAACGGCTAGCGGGGGTTTATCACAAGAGACCCAGTACTTC. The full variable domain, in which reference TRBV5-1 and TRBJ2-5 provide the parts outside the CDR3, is KAGVTQTPRYLIKTRGQQVTLSCSPISGHRSVSWYQQTPGQGLQFLFEYFSETQRNKGNFPGRFSGRQFSNSRSEMNVSTLELGDSALYLCASTRTASGGLSQETQYFGPGTRLLVL.

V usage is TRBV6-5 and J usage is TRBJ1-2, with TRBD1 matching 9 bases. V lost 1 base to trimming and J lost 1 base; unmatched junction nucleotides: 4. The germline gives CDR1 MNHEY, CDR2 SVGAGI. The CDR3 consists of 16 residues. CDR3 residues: CASSYFGGQGNYGYTF. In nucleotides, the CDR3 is TGTGCCAGCAGTTACTTCGGGGGACAGGGTAACTATGGCTACACCTTC.

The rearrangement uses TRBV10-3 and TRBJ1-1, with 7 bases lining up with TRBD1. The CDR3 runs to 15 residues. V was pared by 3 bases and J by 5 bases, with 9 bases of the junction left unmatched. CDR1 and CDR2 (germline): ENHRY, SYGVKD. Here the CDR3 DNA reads TGTGCCATCAGTGATGGCAGGGGGGAATTAACTGAAGCTTTCTTT. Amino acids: CAISDGRGELTEAFF.

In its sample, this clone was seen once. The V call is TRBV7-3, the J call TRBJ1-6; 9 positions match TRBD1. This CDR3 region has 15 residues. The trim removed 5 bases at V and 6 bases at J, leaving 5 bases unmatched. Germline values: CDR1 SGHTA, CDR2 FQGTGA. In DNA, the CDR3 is TGTGCCAGCAGCCCTGGGACAGGGAGTAATTCACCCCTCCACTTT. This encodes CASSPGTGSNSPLHF.

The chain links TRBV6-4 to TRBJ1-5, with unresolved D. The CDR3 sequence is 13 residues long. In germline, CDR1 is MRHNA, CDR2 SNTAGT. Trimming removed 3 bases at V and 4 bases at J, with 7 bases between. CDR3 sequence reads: CASSEQANQPQHF. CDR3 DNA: TGTGCCAGCAGTGAGCAGGCAAATCAGCCCCAGCATTTT.

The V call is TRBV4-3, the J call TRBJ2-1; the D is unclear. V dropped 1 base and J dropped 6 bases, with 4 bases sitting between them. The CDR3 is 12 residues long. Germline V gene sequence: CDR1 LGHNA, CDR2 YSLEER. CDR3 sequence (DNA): TGCGCCAGCAGCCAAGGGTTCAATGAGCAGTTCTTC. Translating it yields CASSQGFNEQFF.

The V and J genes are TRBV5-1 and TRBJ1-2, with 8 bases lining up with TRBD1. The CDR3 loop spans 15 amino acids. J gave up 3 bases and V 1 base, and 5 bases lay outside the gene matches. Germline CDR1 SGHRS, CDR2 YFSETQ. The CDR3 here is CASSLNQGAYYGYTF. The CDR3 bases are TGCGCCAGCAGCTTGAACCAGGGGGCGTACTATGGCTACACCTTC.

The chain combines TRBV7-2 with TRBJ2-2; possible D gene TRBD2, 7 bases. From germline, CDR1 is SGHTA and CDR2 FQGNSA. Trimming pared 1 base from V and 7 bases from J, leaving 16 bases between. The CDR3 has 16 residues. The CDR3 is CASSLGGGGAIGELFF. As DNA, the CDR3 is TGTGCCAGCAGCTTAGGTGGAGGGGGGGCCATCGGGGAGCTGTTTTTT. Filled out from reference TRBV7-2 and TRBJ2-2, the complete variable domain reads GAGVSQSPSNKVTEKGKDVELRCDPISGHTALYWYRQSLGQGLEFLIYFQGNSAPDKSGLPSDRFSAERTGGSVSTLTIQRTQQEDSAVYLCASSLGGGGAIGELFFGEGSRLTVL.

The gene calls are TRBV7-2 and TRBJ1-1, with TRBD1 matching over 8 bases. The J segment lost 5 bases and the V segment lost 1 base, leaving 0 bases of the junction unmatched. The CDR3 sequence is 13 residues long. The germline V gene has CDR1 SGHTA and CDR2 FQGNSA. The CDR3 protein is CASSLGTGTEAFF. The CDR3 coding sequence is TGTGCCAGCAGCTTAGGGACAGGGACTGAAGCTTTCTTT.

CDR3 DNA sequence: TGTGCCTGGAGTGAGGGACGGACAACCGGGGAGCTGTTTTTT. Protein product: CAWSEGRTTGELFF. This rearrangement joins TRBV30 to TRBJ2-2; the D gene could be TRBD1 or TRBD2 (5 bases each). Germline-derived CDR1 and CDR2 are GTSNPN and SVGIG (reference sequence). V was shortened by 1 base and J by 5 bases, with 11 bases between the two germline ends. CDR3 size: 14 residues.

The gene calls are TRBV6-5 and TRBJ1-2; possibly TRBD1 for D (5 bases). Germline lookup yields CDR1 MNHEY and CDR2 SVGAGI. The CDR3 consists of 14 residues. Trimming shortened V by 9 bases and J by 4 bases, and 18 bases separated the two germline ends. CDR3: CARSGTRLLYGYTF. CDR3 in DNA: TGTGCCAGATCGGGGACTCGACTCCTCTATGGCTACACCTTC.

CDR3 bases: TGTGCCAGCAGGCCCCAGGGGAACTATGAAGGCTACACCTTC. Its translation: CASRPQGNYEGYTF. The chain couples TRBV6-1 to TRBJ1-2; TRBD1 might be the D (6 bases). This CDR3 has 14 residues. Trimming took 6 bases from V and 8 from J, leaving 19 bases between them. The germline gives CDR1 MNHNS, CDR2 SASEGT.

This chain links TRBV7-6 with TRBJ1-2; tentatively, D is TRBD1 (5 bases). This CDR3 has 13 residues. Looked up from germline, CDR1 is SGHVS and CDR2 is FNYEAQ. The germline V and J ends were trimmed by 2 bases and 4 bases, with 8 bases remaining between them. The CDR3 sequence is CASSLMGPYGYTF. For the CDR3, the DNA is TGTGCCAGCAGCTTAATGGGGCCCTATGGCTACACCTTC.

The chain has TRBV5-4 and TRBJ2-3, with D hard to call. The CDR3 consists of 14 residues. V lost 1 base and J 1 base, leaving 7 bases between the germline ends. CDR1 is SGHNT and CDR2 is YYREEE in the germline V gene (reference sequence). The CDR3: CASSLREGTDTQYF. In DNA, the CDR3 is TGTGCCAGCAGCTTGCGCGAGGGCACAGATACGCAGTATTTT.

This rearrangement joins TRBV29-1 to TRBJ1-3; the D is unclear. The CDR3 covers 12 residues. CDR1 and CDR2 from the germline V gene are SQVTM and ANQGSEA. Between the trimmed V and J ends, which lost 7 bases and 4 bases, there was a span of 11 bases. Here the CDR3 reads CSAPGLGNTIYF. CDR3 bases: TGCAGCGCACCGGGCCTCGGAAACACCATATATTTT.

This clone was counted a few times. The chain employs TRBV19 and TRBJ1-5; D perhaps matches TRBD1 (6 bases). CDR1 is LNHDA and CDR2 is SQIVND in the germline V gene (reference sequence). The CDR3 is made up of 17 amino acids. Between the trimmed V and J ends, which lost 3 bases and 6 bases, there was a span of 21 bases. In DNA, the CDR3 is TGTGCCAGTAGTATCCGCCCGGTGTCAGGGGCTGGTCAGCCCCAGCATTTT. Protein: CASSIRPVSGAGQPQHF.

The CDR3 spells CASSLYKFRSEQYF. CDR3 DNA: TGTGCCAGCAGCTTGTATAAGTTCCGCTCCGAGCAGTACTTC. The rearrangement joins TRBV5-6 to TRBJ2-7; unclear D gene. CDR3 length: 14 residues. Trimming cost V 1 base and J 6 bases, with 14 bases left between them. Germline loops: CDR1 SGHDT, CDR2 YYEEEE.

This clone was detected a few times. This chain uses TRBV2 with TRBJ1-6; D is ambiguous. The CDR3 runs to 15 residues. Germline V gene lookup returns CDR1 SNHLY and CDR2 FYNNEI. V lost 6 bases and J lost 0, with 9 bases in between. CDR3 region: CASSVSSSYNSPLHF. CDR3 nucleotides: TGTGCCAGCAGCGTCAGTAGCTCCTATAATTCACCCCTCCACTTT.